This TCR beta chain was retrieved from a study of Tregs in tolerant kidney transplant recipients. Study findings and constraints: Biological reproducibility was not directly addressed, but technical replication error appeared minimal. Few patients were studied, so findings need validation in larger groups. Expanding Tregs on activated donor B cells appeared to best identify donor-specific TCRbeta clones.

CDR3 size: 15 residues. From germline, CDR1 is SGHAT and CDR2 FQNNGV. Trimming removed 1 base at V and 4 bases at J, with 13 bases between. A remark on this clone: No antigen is known for it.

The protocol was immunoSEQ multiplex PCR, while the TCRdb copy is restricted to in-frame clones and leaves out a portion. Here the sample spans tens of thousands of clones, 84% being singletons. Thawed PBMCs were FACS-sorted into unstimulated CD4+CD25+CD127- regulatory T cells, CD4+CD25- non-regulatory cells, CD4 and CD8 cells. This clonotype was obtained from a human donor in good health. Sequenced sample: CD4+ T cells from blood. The chain employs TRBV11-2 and TRBJ2-5; weak D call: TRBD1 (5 bases). In DNA, the CDR3 is TGTGCCAGCAGCTTAGGCCAGGGAAGGGCAGAGACCCAGTACTTC. This gives the protein CASSLGQGRAETQYF.